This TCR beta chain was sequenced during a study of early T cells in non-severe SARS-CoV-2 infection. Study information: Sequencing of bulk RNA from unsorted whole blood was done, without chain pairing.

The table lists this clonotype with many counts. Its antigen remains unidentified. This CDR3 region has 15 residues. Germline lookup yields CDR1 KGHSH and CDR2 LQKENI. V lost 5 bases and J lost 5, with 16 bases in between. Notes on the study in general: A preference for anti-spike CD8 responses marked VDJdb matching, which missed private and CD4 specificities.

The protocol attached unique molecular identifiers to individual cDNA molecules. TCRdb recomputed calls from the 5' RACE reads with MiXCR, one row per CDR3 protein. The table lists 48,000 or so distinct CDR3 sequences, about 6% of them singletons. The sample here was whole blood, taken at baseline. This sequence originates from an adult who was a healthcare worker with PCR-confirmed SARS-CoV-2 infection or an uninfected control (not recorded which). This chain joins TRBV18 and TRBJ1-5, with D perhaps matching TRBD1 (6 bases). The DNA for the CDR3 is TGTGCCAGCTCATCCGACAGGAAGGGAGATCAGCCCCAGCATTTT. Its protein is CASSSDRKGDQPQHF.